This TCR beta chain was captured in a study of blood T cell repertoires in COVID-19 (dated by TCRdb to about 2020). Regarding the research as a whole: Recovered participants in ImmuneRACE Cohort 3 were defined by two consecutive negative NP/OP PCR tests, clearance by a healthcare professional, or resolution of symptoms. The samples were drawn from the first 160 participants of the ongoing ImmuneRACE study and from over 950 subjects provided by 6 global collaborators. Where HLA class I and class II types were available, the types were taken from metadata supplied by the sample provider, not from assay-based typing. The collaborator samples originated in the United States, Italy and Spain and spanned the acute and convalescent phases of COVID-19. Subjects who had been exposed to COVID-19, were actively infected with it, or had recovered from it provided the deeply sampled blood TCRbeta repertoires that made up the dataset. The repertoires were released in a freely available public database intended as a resource for research on the immune response to SARS-CoV-2. The prospective study material was composed of cDNA or gDNA derived from T cells, B-cell-depleted T cells, or PBMCs. The sample metadata nearly always contained a de-identified subject ID, COVID-19 status, age in years and sex.

Points the paper makes about the study in general: Clinical and demographic metadata were provided uncurated, with the amount varying by source and participant.

From the cysteine up to the phenylalanine, the CDR3 has a length of 15 residues. The read is trimmed to its CDR3 DNA, 45 bases read in frame from base 1. The junction carries 16 bases between V and J, which are trimmed by 5 bases and 2 bases respectively. CDR1 and CDR2 (SGHRS, YFSETQ) derive from the germline V gene. TCRbeta CDR3 regions were amplified from genomic DNA by means of the immunoSEQ Assay, a bias-controlled multiplex PCR. Per the authors' processing: Within the assay, amplification of reference gene primers was used to estimate how many nucleated cells each sample contained. To quantify the absolute abundance of each unique TCRbeta CDR3 rearrangement, sequence reads were collapsed and filtered. For each sample, productive Simpson clonality was calculated as the square root of Simpson's diversity index over productive rearrangements. TCRdb took over this immuneACCESS table, retaining in-frame rearrangements with V and J assigned. Such tables are incomplete; in checked studies, under half of the missing clones stem from an unresolved V gene, and the remainder is unexplained. The V and J calls and clone size come from that table; D and trimming were worked out from the DNA. Within this sample are under 300,000 clones, with more than 75% of them counted one time only. The biggest ten clones account for 2% to 2.5% of the sample.

Participants in the prospective study were aged roughly 18 to 100 years, lived in approximately 26 United States geographic areas, and enrolled through a virtual design. In the prospective study, participants were assigned to cohorts based on the clinical history participants reported in a screening survey and a study questionnaire. In the prospective study, mobile phlebotomists collected whole blood, serum and a nasopharyngeal or oropharyngeal swab from each participant. Additional blood draws and questionnaires over an approximately 2-month period could optionally be provided by prospective study participants. Blood samples from the prospective study were shipped frozen or at room temperature prior to DNA extraction. Points on this clone: Its antigen remains undetermined. The record has no base qualities; no much larger clone is one base away.

Sample: PBMCs or T cells enriched from blood (not recorded which). This TCR came from a woman aged 55 to 70 in a cohort exposed to, infected with or recovered from COVID-19 (not recorded which). The chain employs TRBV5-1 and TRBJ2-5; perhaps TRBD2 is the D gene, with 5 bases matching. CDR3 protein: CASRMYGNPQETQYF. The DNA sequence is given as TGCGCCAGCAGGATGTACGGGAACCCTCAAGAGACCCAGTACTTC.